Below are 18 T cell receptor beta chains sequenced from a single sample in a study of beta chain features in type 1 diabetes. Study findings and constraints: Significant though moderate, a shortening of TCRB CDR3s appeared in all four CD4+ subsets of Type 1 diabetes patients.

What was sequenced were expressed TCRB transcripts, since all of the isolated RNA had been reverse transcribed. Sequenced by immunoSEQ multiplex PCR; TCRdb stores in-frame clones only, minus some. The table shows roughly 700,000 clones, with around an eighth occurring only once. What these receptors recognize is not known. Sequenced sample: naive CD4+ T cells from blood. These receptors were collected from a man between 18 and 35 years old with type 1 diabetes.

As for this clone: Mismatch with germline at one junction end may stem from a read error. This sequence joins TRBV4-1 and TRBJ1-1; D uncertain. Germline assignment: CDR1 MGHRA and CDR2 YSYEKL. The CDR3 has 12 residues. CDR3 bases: TGCGCCAGCAGCCAAGTAGCGGGAGCAGGTACCTTT. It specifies CASSQVAGAGTF.

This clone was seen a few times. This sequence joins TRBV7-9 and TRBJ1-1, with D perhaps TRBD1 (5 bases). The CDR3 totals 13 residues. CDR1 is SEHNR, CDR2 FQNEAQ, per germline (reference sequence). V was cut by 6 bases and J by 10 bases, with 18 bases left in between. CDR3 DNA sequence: TGTGCCAGCAGTCCCCAGGGAGAGTGGTTAGCTTTCTTT. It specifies CASSPQGEWLAFF.

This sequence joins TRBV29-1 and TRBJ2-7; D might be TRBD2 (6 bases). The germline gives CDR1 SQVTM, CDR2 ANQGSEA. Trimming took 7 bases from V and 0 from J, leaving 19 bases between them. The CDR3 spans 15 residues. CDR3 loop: CSAIPLRDSSYEQYF. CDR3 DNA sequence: TGCAGCGCTATCCCACTCCGGGACTCCTCCTACGAGCAGTACTTC.

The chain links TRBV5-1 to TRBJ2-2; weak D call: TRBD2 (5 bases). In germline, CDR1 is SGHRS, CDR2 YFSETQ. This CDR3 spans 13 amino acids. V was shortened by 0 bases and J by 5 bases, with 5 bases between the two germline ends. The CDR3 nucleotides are TGCGCCAGCAGCTTGGGACTAACCGGGGAGCTGTTTTTT. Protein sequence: CASSLGLTGELFF.

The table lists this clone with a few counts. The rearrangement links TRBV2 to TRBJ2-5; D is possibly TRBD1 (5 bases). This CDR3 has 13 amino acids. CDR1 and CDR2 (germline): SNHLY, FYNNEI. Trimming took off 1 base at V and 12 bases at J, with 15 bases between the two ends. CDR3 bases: TGTGCCAGCAGTGAAGGGGGCGTAACCCTGAAGTACTTC. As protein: CASSEGGVTLKYF.

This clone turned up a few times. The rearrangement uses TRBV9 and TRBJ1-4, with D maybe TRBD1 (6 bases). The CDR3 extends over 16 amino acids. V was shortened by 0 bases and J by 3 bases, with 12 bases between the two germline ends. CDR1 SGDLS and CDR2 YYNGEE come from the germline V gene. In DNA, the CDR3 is TGTGCCAGCAGCGTAGGATGGGGGGGCTCTAATGAAAAACTGTTTTTT. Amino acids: CASSVGWGGSNEKLFF.

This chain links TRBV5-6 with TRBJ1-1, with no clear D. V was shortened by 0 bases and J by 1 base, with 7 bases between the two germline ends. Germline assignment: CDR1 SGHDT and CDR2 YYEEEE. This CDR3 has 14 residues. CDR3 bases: TGTGCCAGCAGCTTGGGTACTGCGAACACTGAAGCTTTCTTT. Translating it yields CASSLGTANTEAFF.

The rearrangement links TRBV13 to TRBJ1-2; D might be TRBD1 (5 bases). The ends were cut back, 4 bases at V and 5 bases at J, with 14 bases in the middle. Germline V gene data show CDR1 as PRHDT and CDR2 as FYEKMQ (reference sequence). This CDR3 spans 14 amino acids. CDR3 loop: CASSSGGLFYGYTF. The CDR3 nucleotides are TGTGCCAGCAGCTCCGGGGGTCTCTTTTATGGCTACACCTTC.

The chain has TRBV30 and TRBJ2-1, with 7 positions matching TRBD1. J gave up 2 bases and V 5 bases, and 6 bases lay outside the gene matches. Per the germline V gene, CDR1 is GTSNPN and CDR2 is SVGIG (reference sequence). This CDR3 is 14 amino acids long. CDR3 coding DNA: TGTGCCTGGGCACAGGGGATAACCTACAATGAGCAGTTCTTC. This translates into CAWAQGITYNEQFF.

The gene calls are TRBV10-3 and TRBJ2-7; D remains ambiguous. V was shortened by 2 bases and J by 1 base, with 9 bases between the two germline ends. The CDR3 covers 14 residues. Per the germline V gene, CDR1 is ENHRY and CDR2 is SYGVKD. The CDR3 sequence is CAISEGQTSYEQYF. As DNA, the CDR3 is TGTGCCATCAGTGAGGGTCAGACTTCCTACGAGCAGTACTTC.

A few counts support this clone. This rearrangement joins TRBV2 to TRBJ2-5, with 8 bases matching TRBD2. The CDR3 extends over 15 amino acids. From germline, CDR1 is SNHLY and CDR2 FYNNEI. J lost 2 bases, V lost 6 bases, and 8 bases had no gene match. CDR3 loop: CASSSGLGTQETQYF. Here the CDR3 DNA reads TGTGCCAGCAGCTCGGGACTAGGGACTCAAGAGACCCAGTACTTC.

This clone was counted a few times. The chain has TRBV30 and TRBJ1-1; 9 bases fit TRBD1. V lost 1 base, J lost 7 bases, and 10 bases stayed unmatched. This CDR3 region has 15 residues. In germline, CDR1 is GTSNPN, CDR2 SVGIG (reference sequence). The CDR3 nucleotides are TGTGCCTGGAGTGGACAGGGGGGATTTTTAGGTGAAGCTTTCTTT. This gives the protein CAWSGQGGFLGEAFF.

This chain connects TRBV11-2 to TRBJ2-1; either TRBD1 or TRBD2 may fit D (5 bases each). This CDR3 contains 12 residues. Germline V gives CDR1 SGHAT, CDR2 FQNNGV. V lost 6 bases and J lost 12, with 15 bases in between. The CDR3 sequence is CASRHRTLGQFF. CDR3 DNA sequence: TGTGCCAGCAGACATCGGACACTAGGGCAGTTCTTC.

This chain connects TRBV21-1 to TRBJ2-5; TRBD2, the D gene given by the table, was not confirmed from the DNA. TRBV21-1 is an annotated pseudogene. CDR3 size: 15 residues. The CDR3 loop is CASSTVEGEGETQYF. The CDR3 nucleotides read TGTGCCAGCAGCACCGTTGAGGGGGAGGGAGAGACCCAGTACTTC.

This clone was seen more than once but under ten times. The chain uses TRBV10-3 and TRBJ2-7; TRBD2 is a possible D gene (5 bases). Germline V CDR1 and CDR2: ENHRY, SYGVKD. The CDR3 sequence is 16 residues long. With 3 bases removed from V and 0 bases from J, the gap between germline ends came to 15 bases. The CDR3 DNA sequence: TGTGCCATCAGTGATGGAATAGGGAGCGGCTCCTACGAGCAGTACTTC. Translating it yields CAISDGIGSGSYEQYF.

The chain's CDR3 is CAWSAGTHGEQFF. The CDR3 region has the DNA TGTGCCTGGAGTGCCGGGACTCACGGTGAGCAGTTCTTC. The J gene is TRBJ2-1, the V gene TRBV30, with D perhaps TRBD2 (6 bases). The CDR3 runs 13 residues. CDR1 is GTSNPN and CDR2 is SVGIG in the germline V gene (reference sequence). The ends were cut back, 1 base at V and 9 bases at J, with 13 bases in the middle. Variable domain in full (rest from reference TRBV30 and TRBJ2-1): SQTIHQWPATLVQPVGSPLSLECTVEGTSNPNLYWYRQAAGRGLQLLFYSVGIGQISSEVPQNLSASRPQDRQFILSSKKLLLSDSGFYLCAWSAGTHGEQFFGPGTRLTVL.

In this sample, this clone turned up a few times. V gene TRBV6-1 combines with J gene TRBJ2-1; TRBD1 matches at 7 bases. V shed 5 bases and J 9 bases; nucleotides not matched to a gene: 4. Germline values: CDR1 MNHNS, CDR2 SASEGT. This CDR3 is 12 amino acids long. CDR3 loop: CASSSPGGEQFF. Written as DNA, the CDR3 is TGTGCCAGCAGTTCCCCAGGGGGTGAGCAGTTCTTC.

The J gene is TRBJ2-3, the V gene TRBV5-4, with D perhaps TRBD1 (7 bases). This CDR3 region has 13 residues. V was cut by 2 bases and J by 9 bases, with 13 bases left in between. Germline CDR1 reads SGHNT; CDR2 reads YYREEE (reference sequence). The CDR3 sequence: CASSFPAGQTQYF. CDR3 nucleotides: TGTGCCAGCAGCTTTCCCGCGGGACAGACGCAGTATTTT.